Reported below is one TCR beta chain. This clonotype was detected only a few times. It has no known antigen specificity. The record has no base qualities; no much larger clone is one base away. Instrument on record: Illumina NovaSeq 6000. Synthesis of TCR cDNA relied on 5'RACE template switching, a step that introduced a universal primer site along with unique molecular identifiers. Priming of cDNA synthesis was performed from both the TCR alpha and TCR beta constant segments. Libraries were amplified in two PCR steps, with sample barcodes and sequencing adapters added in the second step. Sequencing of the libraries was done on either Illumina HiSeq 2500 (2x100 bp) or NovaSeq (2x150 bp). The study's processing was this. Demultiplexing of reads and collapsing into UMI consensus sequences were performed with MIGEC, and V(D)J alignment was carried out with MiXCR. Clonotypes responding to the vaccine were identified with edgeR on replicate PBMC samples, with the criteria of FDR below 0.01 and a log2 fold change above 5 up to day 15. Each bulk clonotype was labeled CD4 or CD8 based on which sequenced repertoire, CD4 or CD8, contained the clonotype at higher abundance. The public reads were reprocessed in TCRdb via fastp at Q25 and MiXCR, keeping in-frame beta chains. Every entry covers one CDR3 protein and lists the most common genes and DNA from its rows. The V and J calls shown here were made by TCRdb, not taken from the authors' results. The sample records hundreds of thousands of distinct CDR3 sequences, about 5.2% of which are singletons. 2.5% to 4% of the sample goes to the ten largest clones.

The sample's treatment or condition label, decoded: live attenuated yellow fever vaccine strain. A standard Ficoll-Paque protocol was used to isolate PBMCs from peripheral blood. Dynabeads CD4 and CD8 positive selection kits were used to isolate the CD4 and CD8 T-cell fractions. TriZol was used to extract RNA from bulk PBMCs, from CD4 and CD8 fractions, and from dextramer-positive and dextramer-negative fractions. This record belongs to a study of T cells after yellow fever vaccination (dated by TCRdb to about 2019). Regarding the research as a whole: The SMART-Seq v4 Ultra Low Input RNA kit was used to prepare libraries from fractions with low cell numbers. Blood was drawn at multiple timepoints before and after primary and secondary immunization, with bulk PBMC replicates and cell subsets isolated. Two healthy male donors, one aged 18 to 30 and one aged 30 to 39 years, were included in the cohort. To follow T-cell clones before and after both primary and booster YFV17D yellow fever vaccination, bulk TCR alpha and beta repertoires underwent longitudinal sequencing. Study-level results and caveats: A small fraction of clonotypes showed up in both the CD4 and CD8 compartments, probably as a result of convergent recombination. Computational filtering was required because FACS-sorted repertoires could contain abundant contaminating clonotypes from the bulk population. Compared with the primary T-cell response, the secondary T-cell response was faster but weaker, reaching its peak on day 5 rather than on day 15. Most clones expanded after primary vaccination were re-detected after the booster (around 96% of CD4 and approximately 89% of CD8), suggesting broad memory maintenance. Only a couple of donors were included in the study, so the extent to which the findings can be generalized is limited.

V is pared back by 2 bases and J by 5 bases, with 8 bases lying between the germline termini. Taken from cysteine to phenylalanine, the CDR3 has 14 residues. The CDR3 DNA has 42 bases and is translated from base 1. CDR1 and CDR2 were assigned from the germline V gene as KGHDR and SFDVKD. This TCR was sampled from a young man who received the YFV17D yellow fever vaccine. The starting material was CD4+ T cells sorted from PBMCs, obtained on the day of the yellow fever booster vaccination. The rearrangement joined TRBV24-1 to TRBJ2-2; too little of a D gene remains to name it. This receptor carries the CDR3 CATSDSTTTGELFF. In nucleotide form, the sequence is TGTGCCACCAGTGATTCAACTACGACCGGGGAGCTGTTTTTT.